This TCR beta chain was sequenced in a study of cytomegalovirus exposure and HLA in healthy donors. Whole-study results and caveats: Most likely, a cluster of highly shared sequence variants arose as a sequencing artifact. Association with HLA alleles at 0.05 false discovery rate was found for 15,000 or so TCR beta sequences in a later analysis.

This CDR3 region has 14 residues. Losses at the gene ends were 1 base for V and 1 base for J; bases not matched to a gene: 1. Germline values: CDR1 SGDLS, CDR2 YYNGEE. Comment on this clone: Its antigen is not known.

The PCR had 60 Vbeta and 13 Jbeta primers. TCRdb keeps only in-frame clones here, not all; method: immunoSEQ multiplex PCR. This repertoire includes 65,000 to 85,000 clones. The V call is TRBV9, the J call TRBJ2-5; 7 nucleotides align to TRBD1. What was sequenced was PBMCs. The TCR sequence derives from a female donor in good health and CMV-seropositive. In nucleotides, the CDR3 is TGTGCCAGCAGCGTACCAGGGGGCCAAGAGACCCAGTACTTC. Translating gives CASSVPGGQETQYF.